These 11 T cell receptor beta chains share one sample of origin, sequenced in a study of blood T cell repertoires in COVID-19. TCRdb's copy holds only in-frame clones and misses some; the assay was immunoSEQ multiplex PCR. This table has around 120,000 clones, 75% to 90% appearing once. Sequencing was carried out using PBMCs or T cells enriched from blood (not recorded which). Every receptor here comes from a woman between 45 and 65 years old who had recovered from COVID-19.

This chain joins TRBV6-5 and TRBJ1-2; a weak D match, TRBD1 (6 bases). Trimming took 6 bases from V and 8 from J, leaving 19 bases between them. CDR3 length: 14 amino acids. The germline CDR1 and CDR2 sequences are MNHEY and SVGAGI. DNA for the CDR3: TGTGCCAGCAGAATTATACACAGGGAATCGGGCTACACCTTC. It codes for CASRIIHRESGYTF.

The CDR3 DNA sequence: TGTGCCAGCAGTGAAAGGGGGACAGGGGGCCCCTATGGCTACACCTTC. Translating gives CASSERGTGGPYGYTF. The chain combines TRBV6-1 with TRBJ1-2, with TRBD1 matching over 12 bases. J gave up 4 bases and V 2 bases, and 5 bases lay outside the gene matches. Germline CDR1 and CDR2: MNHNS and SASEGT. The CDR3 runs 16 residues.

There are a few counts of this clone. This rearrangement joins TRBV4-1 to TRBJ1-2; weak D call: TRBD1 (5 bases). Looked up from germline, CDR1 is MGHRA and CDR2 is YSYEKL. The CDR3 covers 18 residues. Between the trimmed V and J ends, which lost 2 bases and 5 bases, there was a span of 24 bases. CDR3 sequence reads: CASSQILRKAPQEYGYTF. CDR3 in DNA: TGCGCCAGCAGCCAAATACTCAGGAAGGCCCCACAGGAGTATGGCTACACCTTC.

CDR3 in amino acids: CASSISGQGVYEQYF. The CDR3 DNA follows: TGTGCCAGCAGTATCTCGGGACAGGGTGTTTACGAGCAGTACTTC. The rearrangement links TRBV6-5 to TRBJ2-7, with 9 bases lining up with TRBD1. The germline V gene has CDR1 MNHEY and CDR2 SVGAGI. CDR3 length equals 15 residues. The J segment lost 4 bases and the V segment lost 5 bases, leaving 9 bases of the junction unmatched.

V usage is TRBV24-1 and J usage is TRBJ1-3; 7 positions agree with TRBD1. This CDR3 contains 14 residues. V lost 8 bases, J lost 0 bases, and 3 bases stayed unmatched. Per germline, CDR1 KGHDR and CDR2 SFDVKD. DNA of the CDR3: TGTGCCACCAATGCAGGGGGCTCTGGAAACACCATATATTTT. It encodes CATNAGGSGNTIYF.

The rearrangement links TRBV2 to TRBJ2-3; D ambiguous. Deletions cut 3 bases from V and 1 base from J, with 14 bases between. Germline CDR1 reads SNHLY; CDR2 reads FYNNEI. CDR3 length equals 16 residues. The CDR3 loop reads CASSDPSPMGTDTQYF. The CDR3 DNA sequence: TGTGCCAGCAGTGACCCCAGTCCCATGGGCACAGATACGCAGTATTTT.

This clone occurred many times. CDR3 in amino acids: CASSVGSTAIGNNSPLHF. The CDR3 DNA reads TGTGCCAGCAGCGTAGGATCCACAGCCATCGGGAATAATTCACCCCTCCACTTT. V gene TRBV9 combines with J gene TRBJ1-6; D not resolved. Per the germline V gene, CDR1 is SGDLS and CDR2 is YYNGEE. This CDR3 spans 18 amino acids. The germline V and J ends were trimmed by 0 bases and 5 bases, with 18 bases remaining between them.

The CDR3, as DNA: TGTGCCAGCAGTTACTCGTTGGACAGGGGTTACGAGCAGTACTTC. It specifies CASSYSLDRGYEQYF. The chain employs TRBV6-5 and TRBJ2-7; 9 positions match TRBD1. CDR3 size: 15 residues. Germline V lookup: CDR1 MNHEY, CDR2 SVGAGI. Germline trimming cut 0 bases from V and 4 bases from J; bases unmatched to any gene: 4.

The chain joins TRBV27 to TRBJ2-1; 9 nucleotides align to TRBD2. The length of the CDR3 is 17 residues. V lost 10 bases to trimming and J lost 0 bases; unmatched junction nucleotides: 13. Per germline, CDR1 MNHEY and CDR2 SMNVEV (reference sequence). CDR3 DNA: TGTGCCACCTCTAGAGCGGGGGGCTCCCTCTCCTACAATGAGCAGTTCTTC. Protein: CATSRAGGSLSYNEQFF.

This chain joins TRBV7-2 and TRBJ2-7; 7 bases line up with TRBD1. The CDR3 has 15 residues. J lost 2 bases, V lost 1 base, and 5 bases had no gene match. Looked up from germline, CDR1 is SGHTA and CDR2 is FQGNSA. The CDR3 is CASSLGDSGAYEQYF. The CDR3 bases are TGTGCCAGCAGCTTAGGGGACAGCGGAGCCTACGAGCAGTACTTC. The full variable domain, with the rest looked up from reference TRBV7-2 and TRBJ2-7, is GAGVSQSPSNKVTEKGKDVELRCDPISGHTALYWYRQSLGQGLEFLIYFQGNSAPDKSGLPSDRFSAERTGGSVSTLTIQRTQQEDSAVYLCASSLGDSGAYEQYFGPGTRLTVT.

This chain links TRBV10-3 with TRBJ1-2; TRBD1 matches 9 bases. Germline V gene lookup returns CDR1 ENHRY and CDR2 SYGVKD. Trimming at V came to 5 bases and at J to 5 bases, leaving 12 bases not matched to a gene. The CDR3 consists of 16 residues. The CDR3 loop is CAISSAGTGYGYGYTF. The CDR3 region has the DNA TGTGCCATCAGTTCCGCCGGGACAGGGTATGGGTATGGCTACACCTTC.